This T cell receptor beta chain was retrieved from a study of vaccination effects on CD4 cells after COVID-19. Sequencing was preceded by expansion of antigen-specific CD4+ T cells with viral peptide pools in the ViraFEST assay. The authors isolated CD4+ T cells after roughly eleven days of culture. Each person got two doses of an mRNA SARS-CoV-2 vaccine, BNT162b2 or mRNA-1273. The V end lost 0 bases, the J end lost 4 bases, and 13 bases lay between the germline ends. This CDR3 comprises 15 residues. From germline, CDR1 is SGHRS and CDR2 YFSETQ. For this clone: Its antigen remains unidentified.

Clones were read by immunoSEQ multiplex PCR, and TCRdb kept only the in-frame ones, dropping some. This sample has tens of thousands of clones, with 75% to 85% found just once. The TCR sequence derives from a human donor who received a COVID-19 vaccine. The chain is built from TRBV5-1 and TRBJ1-2; D gene unclear. The sequencing here drew on CD4+ T cells from PBMCs cultured with HCoV-229E spike peptides, taken after COVID-19 vaccination. CDR3 sequence: CASSLAFGVGYGYTF. CDR3 DNA: TGCGCCAGCAGCTTGGCATTTGGGGTCGGCTATGGCTACACCTTC.